This TCR beta chain was recorded in a study of blood T cell repertoires in COVID-19. Across the study: Samples came from the United States, Italy and Spain, spanning acute and convalescent COVID-19. PBMCs, B-cell-depleted T cells, or T cells provided the cDNA or gDNA that made up the material.

Between the trimmed V and J ends, which lost 3 bases and 1 base, there was a span of 7 bases. There are 14 residues in the CDR3. The germline V gene has CDR1 SEHNR and CDR2 FQNEAQ (reference sequence). Authors' processing steps: Researchers report that nucleated cell counts were estimated from reference gene primer amplification. Only in-frame clones appear in the TCRdb table, and some are missing; sequencing was by immunoSEQ multiplex PCR. V and J calls plus clone size are reproduced from that table; the DNA served to infer D and trimming. The table shows about 270,000 clones, with more than 75% occurring only once.

The sequence derives from a man aged 35 to 55 with active or convalescent COVID-19. This chain connects TRBV7-9 to TRBJ1-5; D gene unclear. Sequencing was carried out using peripheral blood. CDR3: CASSFSGSNQPQHF. CDR3 coding DNA: TGTGCCAGCAGCTTTTCGGGAAGCAATCAGCCCCAGCATTTT. Full variable domain (remainder filled in from reference TRBV7-9 and TRBJ1-5): DTGVSQNPRHKITKRGQNVTFRCDPISEHNRLYWYRQTLGQGPEFLTYFQNEAQLEKSRLLSDRFSAERPKGSFSTLEIQRTEQGDSAMYLCASSFSGSNQPQHFGDGTRLSIL.